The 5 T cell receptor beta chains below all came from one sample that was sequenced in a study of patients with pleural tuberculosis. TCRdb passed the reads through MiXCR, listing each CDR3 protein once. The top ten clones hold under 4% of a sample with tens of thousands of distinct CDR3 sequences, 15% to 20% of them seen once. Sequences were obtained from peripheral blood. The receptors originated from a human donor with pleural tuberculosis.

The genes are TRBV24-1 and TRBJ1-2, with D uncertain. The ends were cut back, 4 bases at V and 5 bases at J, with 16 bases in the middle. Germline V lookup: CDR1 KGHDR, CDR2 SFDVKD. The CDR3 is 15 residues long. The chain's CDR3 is CATSDPRQGSYGYTF. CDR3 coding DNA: TGTGCCACCAGTGACCCCCGACAAGGCTCTTATGGCTACACCTTC.

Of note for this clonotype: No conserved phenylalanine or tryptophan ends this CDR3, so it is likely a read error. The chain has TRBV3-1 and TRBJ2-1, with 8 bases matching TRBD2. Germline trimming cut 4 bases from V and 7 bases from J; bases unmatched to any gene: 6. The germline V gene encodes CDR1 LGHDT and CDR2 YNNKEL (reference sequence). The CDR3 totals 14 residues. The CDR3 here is CASSLSGSSNEQFL. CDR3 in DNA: TGTGCCAGCAGCCTCAGCGGGAGCAGTAATGAGCAGTTCCTC.

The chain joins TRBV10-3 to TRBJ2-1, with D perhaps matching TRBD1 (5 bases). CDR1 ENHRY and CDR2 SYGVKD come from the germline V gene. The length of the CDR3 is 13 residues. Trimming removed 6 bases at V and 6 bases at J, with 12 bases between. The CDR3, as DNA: TGTGCCATCAGGTCCAGGGAAATCAATGAGCAGTTCTTC. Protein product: CAIRSREINEQFF.

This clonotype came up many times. In DNA, the CDR3 is TGCGCCAGCAGCTTAACAGGAGGGGATAATTCACCCCTCCACTTT. Translated: CASSLTGGDNSPLHF. V is TRBV5-1 and J is TRBJ1-6; a weak D match, TRBD1 (5 bases). This CDR3 comprises 15 residues. V lost 2 bases and J lost 5, with 11 bases in between. Germline assignment: CDR1 SGHRS and CDR2 YFSETQ.

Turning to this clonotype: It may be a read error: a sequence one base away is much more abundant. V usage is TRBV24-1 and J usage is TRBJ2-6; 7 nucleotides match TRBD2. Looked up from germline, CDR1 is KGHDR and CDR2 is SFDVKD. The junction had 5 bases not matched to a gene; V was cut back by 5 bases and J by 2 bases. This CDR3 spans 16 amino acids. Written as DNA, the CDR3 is TGTGCCACCAGTGGGGGAGGGAGCCCTGGGGCCAACGTCCTGACTTTC. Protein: CATSGGGSPGANVLTF.